This TCR beta chain was recorded in a study of neurological immune-mediated disorders. Using its own MiXCR run on the 5' RACE reads, TCRdb lists one record per CDR3 protein. The data contain under 70,000 distinct CDR3 sequences, 5.2% of them singletons. The starting material, 2 million PBMCs stored at -80 C, gave rise to the unsorted libraries. Study results and caveats: When repertoires were grouped phylogenetically, those of 18 of 34 multiple sclerosis patients fell into one related-CDR3 cluster, a possible signature. Expansion of TCR clones was greatest in HTLV-1-associated myelopathy and smallest in multiple sclerosis, where it fell below that of healthy controls. No CDR3 amino acid sequences were shared by expanded clones across subjects, suggesting private repertoires in all groups.

This clonotype was picked up many times. Its antigen is unknown. Trimming shortened V by 8 bases and J by 1 base, and 8 bases separated the two germline ends. This CDR3 has 12 residues. This sequence originates from a woman aged 25 to 39 with multiple sclerosis. The material sequenced was PBMCs. This rearrangement joins TRBV12-3 or TRBV12-4 to TRBJ1-1; D is uncertain. The CDR3 DNA sequence: TGTGCCAGCTCCACTTCGAACACTGAAGCTTTCTTT. Protein product: CASSTSNTEAFF.